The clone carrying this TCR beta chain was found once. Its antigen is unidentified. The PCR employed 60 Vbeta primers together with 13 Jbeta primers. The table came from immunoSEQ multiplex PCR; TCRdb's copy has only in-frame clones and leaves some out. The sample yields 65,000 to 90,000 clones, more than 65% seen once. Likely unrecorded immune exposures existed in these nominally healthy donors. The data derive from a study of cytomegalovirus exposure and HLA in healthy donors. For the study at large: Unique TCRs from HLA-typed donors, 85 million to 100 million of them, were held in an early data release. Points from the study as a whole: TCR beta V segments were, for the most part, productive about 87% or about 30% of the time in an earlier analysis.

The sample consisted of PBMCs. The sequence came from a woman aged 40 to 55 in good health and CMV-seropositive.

In nucleotides, the CDR3 is TGCGCCAGCTTCCCAGGGTGGGGGGGCACAGATACGCAGTATTTT. Translation gives CASFPGWGGTDTQYF. The chain has TRBV5-1 and TRBJ2-3, with a possible D match to TRBD2 (6 bases). Germline V CDR1 and CDR2: SGHRS, YFSETQ. This CDR3 is 15 amino acids long. V lost 7 bases, J lost 1 base, and 16 bases lay in between.